These 31 T cell receptor beta chains share one sample of origin, sequenced in a study of control samples from healthy donors and cancer patients. Profiling relied on immunoSEQ multiplex PCR, and the TCRdb table lists in-frame clones only, not all of them. The sample contains 120,000 or so clones, 75% to 95% of which appear only once. The sample taken for sequencing was blood. All receptors derive from a man aged 18-30 years in good health.

CDR3 coding DNA: TGTGCCAGCAGCGGACTAGATGGGGAGCAGTTCTTC. It specifies CASSGLDGEQFF. This chain joins TRBV2 and TRBJ2-1; 7 bases map to TRBD2. V dropped 6 bases and J dropped 10; count of bases not matched to a gene: 6. Looked up from germline, CDR1 is SNHLY and CDR2 is FYNNEI. This CDR3 has 12 residues.

The chain joins TRBV9 to TRBJ2-5; 7 nucleotides agree with TRBD2. The CDR3 totals 14 residues. Per germline, CDR1 SGDLS and CDR2 YYNGEE. Unmatched junction bases numbered 5, after V lost 4 bases and J lost 2 bases. CDR3 region: CASSPRAGQETQYF. The CDR3 nucleotides read TGTGCCAGCAGCCCAAGAGCGGGGCAAGAGACCCAGTACTTC.

The chain carries TRBV6-5 and TRBJ1-1; D remains unclear. This CDR3 is built from 15 residues. The ends were cut back, 0 bases at V and 0 bases at J, with 8 bases in the middle. Per the germline V gene, CDR1 is MNHEY and CDR2 is SVGAGI. CDR3 amino acids: CASSYSGNLNTEAFF. CDR3 sequence (DNA): TGTGCCAGCAGTTACTCAGGGAACTTGAACACTGAAGCTTTCTTT.

The CDR3 DNA is TGTGCCAGCAGTTTGCAGGGAACCTACGAGCAGTACTTC. This translates into CASSLQGTYEQYF. The chain carries TRBV28 and TRBJ2-7; possible D gene TRBD1, 5 bases. The germline V gene has CDR1 MDHEN and CDR2 SYDVKM. The germline V and J ends were trimmed by 3 bases and 2 bases, with 8 bases remaining between them. The CDR3 is 13 residues long. Supplemented by reference TRBV28 and TRBJ2-7, the full variable domain reads DVKVTQSSRYLVKRTGEKVFLECVQDMDHENMFWYRQDPGLGLRLIYFSYDVKMKEKGDIPEGYSVSREKKERFSLILESASTNQTSMYLCASSLQGTYEQYFGPGTRLTVT.

This clone was seen a single time. V and J are TRBV7-6 and TRBJ2-3, with D perhaps being TRBD1 or TRBD2 (5 bases each). This CDR3 spans 15 amino acids. Germline V lookup: CDR1 SGHVS, CDR2 FNYEAQ. V was shortened by 5 bases and J by 1 base, with 13 bases between the two germline ends. CDR3 DNA: TGTGCCAGCAGCCCTGGGGGTCAGGGCACAGATACGCAGTATTTT. Its translation is CASSPGGQGTDTQYF. Combining the CDR3 with reference TRBV7-6 and TRBJ2-3 gives the whole variable domain GAGVSQSPRYKVTKRGQDVALRCDPISGHVSLYWYRQALGQGPEFLTYFNYEAQQDKSGLPNDRFSAERPEGSISTLTIQRTEQRDSAMYRCASSPGGQGTDTQYFGPGTRLTVL.

V is TRBV19 and J is TRBJ2-3, with 15 bases matching TRBD2. The CDR3 is 18 residues long. The germline CDR1 and CDR2 sequences are LNHDA and SQIVND (reference sequence). Trimming removed 1 base from V and 1 base from J; junction bases left unmatched: 3. Here the CDR3 DNA reads TGTGCCAGTAGTATAGTGGGACTAGCGGGGGGAGGCACAGATACGCAGTATTTT. Residues: CASSIVGLAGGGTDTQYF.

V and J are TRBV27 and TRBJ2-2; D is uncertain. The CDR3 length is 17 residues. The germline gives CDR1 MNHEY, CDR2 SMNVEV (reference sequence). Trimming removed 2 bases at V and 0 bases at J, with 13 bases between. The CDR3 bases are TGTGCCAGCAGTTTAAGTCCTGGCAGGACGAACACCGGGGAGCTGTTTTTT. This codes for CASSLSPGRTNTGELFF.

This clone was recorded a few times. The genes are TRBV4-1 and TRBJ2-7, with TRBD1 matching over 7 bases. Germline V lookup: CDR1 MGHRA, CDR2 YSYEKL. Trimming at V came to 4 bases and at J to 4 bases, leaving 7 bases not matched to a gene. The CDR3 consists of 14 residues. DNA of the CDR3: TGCGCCAGCAGCCTCGGACAGGATGGGTACGAGCAGTACTTC. Translating gives CASSLGQDGYEQYF.

J is TRBJ1-5 and V is TRBV24-1; 8 nucleotides align to TRBD1. This CDR3 contains 12 residues. V lost 9 bases and J lost 6; bases outside the gene matches: 3. Germline V gene lookup returns CDR1 KGHDR and CDR2 SFDVKD. CDR3 nucleotides: TGTGCCACCGGACAGGGTGGTCAGCCCCAGCATTTT. Protein: CATGQGGQPQHF.

The rearrangement uses TRBV19 and TRBJ2-3; no definite D call. Trimming stripped 10 bases from V and 2 bases from J, with 19 bases between. This CDR3 comprises 15 residues. Germline V gene data show CDR1 as LNHDA and CDR2 as SQIVND (reference sequence). CDR3 coding DNA: TGTGCCATAAGTAGAGGCCAAGGTATCACAGATACGCAGTATTTT. This gives the protein CAISRGQGITDTQYF.

The V gene is TRBV3-1 (or the pseudogene TRBV3-2), the J gene TRBJ2-5; 15 bases align to TRBD2. V shed 4 bases, J shed 2 bases, and the junction held 5 bases outside the gene matches. CDR3 length: 17 residues. Germline CDR1 and CDR2: LGHDT and YNNKEL (reference sequence). CDR3: CASSRAGTSGGQETQYF. The CDR3 DNA sequence: TGTGCCAGCAGCCGCGCCGGGACTAGCGGGGGGCAAGAGACCCAGTACTTC.

CDR3 residues: CASSIVSPGQAGANVLTF. The CDR3 DNA is TGTGCCAGTAGTATCGTATCTCCGGGACAGGCTGGGGCCAACGTCCTGACTTTC. This chain links TRBV19 with TRBJ2-6, with TRBD1 identical over 8 bases. After removal of 3 bases from V and 2 bases from J, the junction contained 9 bases not matched to a gene. Germline CDR1 LNHDA, CDR2 SQIVND (reference sequence). The CDR3 sequence is 18 residues long.

V gene TRBV4-3 combines with J gene TRBJ1-1; 7 positions match TRBD1. V shed 1 base, J shed 6 bases, and the junction held 8 bases outside the gene matches. This CDR3 spans 15 amino acids. Germline assignment: CDR1 LGHNA and CDR2 YSLEER. The CDR3: CASSQADRVNAEAFF. Here the CDR3 DNA reads TGCGCCAGCAGCCAAGCCGACAGGGTCAATGCTGAAGCTTTCTTT.

V is TRBV19 and J is TRBJ1-2; possible D gene TRBD1, 5 bases. The CDR3 is 14 amino acids. With 5 bases removed from V and 8 bases from J, the gap between germline ends came to 18 bases. Germline CDR1 LNHDA, CDR2 SQIVND (reference sequence). In DNA form, the CDR3 reads TGTGCCAGTAGTCCCCCGAGACAGTGGGAAGGCTACACCTTC. This translates into CASSPPRQWEGYTF. Full variable domain (outside the CDR3, taken from reference TRBV19 and TRBJ1-2): DGGITQSPKYLFRKEGQNVTLSCEQNLNHDAMYWYRQDPGQGLRLIYYSQIVNDFQKGDIAEGYSVSREKKESFPLTVTSAQKNPTAFYLCASSPPRQWEGYTFGSGTRLTVV.

This rearrangement joins TRBV28 to TRBJ2-3; 7 bases match TRBD1. V lost 9 bases, J lost 0 bases, and 9 bases stayed unmatched. Germline V gene data show CDR1 as MDHEN and CDR2 as SYDVKM. The length of the CDR3 is 15 residues. CDR3 DNA sequence: TGTGCCAGTGGATTGACAGGGTCTAGCACAGATACGCAGTATTTT. Its protein is CASGLTGSSTDTQYF.

DNA of the CDR3: TGTGCCAGCAAGGGGCGGTGGACAGGGGGGGCCACCGGGGAGCTGTTTTTT. Its translation is CASKGRWTGGATGELFF. This sequence joins TRBV7-2 and TRBJ2-2; 10 nucleotides match TRBD1. Germline CDR1 SGHTA, CDR2 FQGNSA. V shed 7 bases and J 4 bases; nucleotides not matched to a gene: 12. The CDR3 extends over 17 amino acids.

This clone was seen a few times. V gene TRBV7-3 combines with J gene TRBJ2-3; no firm D call. Trimming stripped 3 bases from V and 2 bases from J, with 6 bases between. In germline, CDR1 is SGHTA, CDR2 FQGTGA. The CDR3 spans 13 residues. The CDR3 loop is CASSFFPTDTQYF. The CDR3 nucleotides read TGTGCCAGCAGCTTTTTCCCCACAGATACGCAGTATTTT.

This chain joins TRBV5-5 and TRBJ2-7; D tentatively fits TRBD1 or TRBD2 (6 bases each). The CDR3 is 14 residues long. Germline CDR1 is SGHKS and CDR2 is YYEKEE (reference sequence). V was cut by 0 bases and J by 3 bases, with 10 bases left in between. The DNA for the CDR3 is TGTGCCAGCAGCTTGGGCGGGACACGCTACGAGCAGTACTTC. This encodes CASSLGGTRYEQYF.

The J gene is TRBJ2-1, the V gene TRBV4-2; D remains unclear. Per germline, CDR1 LGHNA and CDR2 YNFKEQ. The CDR3 is 15 amino acids. V shed 0 bases and J shed 4 bases, with 10 bases lying between them. CDR3 nucleotide sequence: TGTGCCAGCAGCCAAGAATCGGCAGAGTACAATGAGCAGTTCTTC. This codes for CASSQESAEYNEQFF.

The genes are TRBV9 and TRBJ2-1; 7 bases match TRBD1. V trimming: 4 bases; J trimming: 7 bases; junction bases outside the gene matches: 5. Germline lookup yields CDR1 SGDLS and CDR2 YYNGEE. The CDR3 is made up of 13 amino acids. The CDR3, as DNA: TGTGCCAGCAGCCTACAACAGGGGAATGAGCAGTTCTTC. This codes for CASSLQQGNEQFF.

This chain joins TRBV5-4 and TRBJ2-2; D gene unclear. Germline V gene sequence: CDR1 SGHNT, CDR2 YYREEE (reference sequence). V dropped 2 bases and J dropped 1 base, with 9 bases sitting between them. The CDR3 has 15 residues. This CDR3 is CASSFYGGNTGELFF. The CDR3 nucleotides read TGTGCCAGCAGCTTCTACGGCGGGAACACCGGGGAGCTGTTTTTT.

With respect to this clone: The same CDR3 also results from other DNA sequences found in this sample. The chain employs TRBV28 and TRBJ2-3; a possible D gene is TRBD2 (6 bases). The CDR3 runs to 16 residues. Germline V gives CDR1 MDHEN, CDR2 SYDVKM. The germline V and J ends were trimmed by 1 base and 3 bases, with 14 bases remaining between them. The CDR3 DNA reads as TGTGCCAGCAGTTTATATTCTAGCGTCAGTACAGATACGCAGTATTTT. Protein sequence: CASSLYSSVSTDTQYF.

For the CDR3, the DNA is TGTGCCAGCAGTGCAGGGACCGCGACGAACACCGGGGAGCTGTTTTTT. This encodes CASSAGTATNTGELFF. The genes are TRBV6-1 and TRBJ2-2; D is perhaps TRBD1 or TRBD2 (5 bases each). Trimming removed 4 bases from V and 0 bases from J, with 12 bases in between. The germline CDR1 and CDR2 sequences are MNHNS and SASEGT. The CDR3 is made up of 16 amino acids.

This clone was observed a handful of times. The gene calls are TRBV4-1 and TRBJ1-5, with no clear D. The V gene lost 3 bases and the J gene lost 1 base, with 10 bases spanning the gap. The CDR3 length is 15 residues. CDR1 and CDR2 (germline): MGHRA, YSYEKL. CDR3 sequence reads: CASSHPGTSNQPQHF. The CDR3 nucleotides are TGCGCCAGCAGCCACCCGGGCACGAGCAATCAGCCCCAGCATTTT.

This chain uses TRBV27 with TRBJ1-5, with a tentative D call TRBD1 (5 bases). The germline gives CDR1 MNHEY, CDR2 SMNVEV (reference sequence). The germline V and J ends were trimmed by 6 bases and 3 bases, with 15 bases remaining between them. The CDR3 has 15 residues. The CDR3 bases are TGTGCCAGCAGAAGCAGACAGAATATCAATCAGCCCCAGCATTTT. Translating gives CASRSRQNINQPQHF.

This chain links TRBV28 with TRBJ1-2; 7 positions match TRBD1. The CDR3 is 14 residues long. The V gene's germline CDR1 is MDHEN and CDR2 SYDVKM. The trim removed 7 bases at V and 8 bases at J, leaving 13 bases unmatched. The CDR3 spells CASTTGAGAWGYTF. The CDR3, as DNA: TGTGCCAGCACCACAGGGGCCGGCGCATGGGGCTACACCTTC.

The V gene is TRBV9, the J gene TRBJ2-1, with 10 bases that match TRBD2. The CDR3 runs 17 residues. V was pared by 3 bases and J by 1 base, with 7 bases of the junction left unmatched. The germline V gene has CDR1 SGDLS and CDR2 YYNGEE. The CDR3 region is CASSDSGRWGSYNEQFF. In DNA, the CDR3 is TGTGCCAGCAGCGATAGCGGGAGGTGGGGTTCCTACAATGAGCAGTTCTTC.

J is TRBJ1-5 and V is TRBV30; 8 nucleotides line up with TRBD1. V dropped 6 bases and J dropped 4; count of bases not matched to a gene: 14. This CDR3 contains 16 residues. CDR1 is GTSNPN and CDR2 is SVGIG in the germline V gene (reference sequence). The CDR3 nucleotides read TGTGCCTGCACAGGATTTGGGACAGGCGGGAATCAGCCCCAGCATTTT. As protein: CACTGFGTGGNQPQHF. The full variable domain, in which reference TRBV30 and TRBJ1-5 provide the parts outside the CDR3, is SQTIHQWPATLVQPVGSPLSLECTVEGTSNPNLYWYRQAAGRGLQLLFYSVGIGQISSEVPQNLSASRPQDRQFILSSKKLLLSDSGFYLCACTGFGTGGNQPQHFGDGTRLSIL.

V and J are TRBV11-2 and TRBJ2-4; D is unclear. This CDR3 spans 14 amino acids. Deletions cut 5 bases from V and 0 bases from J, with 8 bases between. The germline CDR1 and CDR2 sequences are SGHAT and FQNNGV. As DNA, the CDR3 is TGTGCCAGCAGCCTGGCAGCAGCCAAAAACATTCAGTACTTC. It yields the protein CASSLAAAKNIQYF.

The rearrangement uses TRBV15 and TRBJ1-1; unclear D gene. This CDR3 has 13 residues. Germline CDR1 reads LNHNV; CDR2 reads YYDKDF (reference sequence). V was cut by 3 bases and J by 6 bases, with 11 bases left in between. The CDR3 bases are TGTGCCACCAGCAGGGTGGGTGGCGCTGAAGCTTTCTTT. Translation: CATSRVGGAEAFF.

This clone appeared once. The CDR3 coding sequence is TGTGCCAGCAGTGCGGGGACGGCGGCGGGTGCGGGTGAAGCTTTCTTT. It codes for CASSAGTAAGAGEAFF. The chain carries TRBV27 and TRBJ1-1; D possibly corresponds to TRBD1 (5 bases). V was shortened by 5 bases and J by 7 bases, with 23 bases between the two germline ends. This CDR3 has 16 residues. Germline V lookup: CDR1 MNHEY, CDR2 SMNVEV (reference sequence).